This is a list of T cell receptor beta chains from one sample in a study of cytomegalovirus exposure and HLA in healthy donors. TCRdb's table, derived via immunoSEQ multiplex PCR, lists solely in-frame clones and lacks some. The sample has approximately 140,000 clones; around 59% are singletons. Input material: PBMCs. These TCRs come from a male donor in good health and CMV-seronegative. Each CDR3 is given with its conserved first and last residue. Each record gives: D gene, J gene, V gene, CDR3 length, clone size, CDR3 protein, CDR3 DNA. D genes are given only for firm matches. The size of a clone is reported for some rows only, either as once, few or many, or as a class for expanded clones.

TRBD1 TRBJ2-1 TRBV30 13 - CAGRTGIHNEQFF TGTGCCGGGCGGACAGGAATCCACAATGAGCAGTTCTTC
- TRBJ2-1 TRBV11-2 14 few CASSFYLQDNEQFF TGTGCCAGCAGCTTCTACCTCCAGGACAATGAGCAGTTCTTC
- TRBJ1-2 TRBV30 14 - CAWSTPGLKYGYTF TGTGCCTGGAGTACCCCGGGTCTCAAATATGGCTACACCTTC
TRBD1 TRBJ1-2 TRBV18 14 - CASYLDGTGGGYTF TGTGCCAGCTACTTGGACGGGACAGGGGGAGGCTACACCTTC
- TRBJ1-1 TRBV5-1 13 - CASSQGLGIEAFF TGCGCCAGCAGCCAGGGACTAGGGATTGAAGCTTTCTTT
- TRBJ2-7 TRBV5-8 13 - CASSLDYKYEQYF TGTGCCAGCAGCTTGGACTATAAATACGAGCAGTACTTC
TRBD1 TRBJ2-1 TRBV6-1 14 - CASTGGRTGNEQFF TGTGCCAGTACTGGGGGCAGGACAGGAAACGAGCAGTTCTTC
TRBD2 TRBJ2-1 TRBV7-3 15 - CASSPLAGGYNEQFF TGTGCCAGCAGCCCCCTAGCGGGGGGCTACAATGAGCAGTTCTTC
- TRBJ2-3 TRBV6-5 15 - CASSQDTSGTDTQYF TGTGCCAGCAGTCAGGACACAAGCGGCACAGATACGCAGTATTTT
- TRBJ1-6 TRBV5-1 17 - CASSLEPGGKYNSPLHF TGCGCCAGCAGCTTGGAGCCCGGGGGGAAATATAATTCACCCCTCCACTTT
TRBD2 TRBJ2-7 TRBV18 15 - CASSPSGLAGSEQYF TGTGCCAGCTCCCCCTCGGGGCTAGCGGGAAGCGAGCAGTACTTC
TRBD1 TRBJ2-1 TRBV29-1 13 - CSTGTGGYNEQFF TGCAGCACTGGGACAGGGGGGTACAATGAGCAGTTCTTC
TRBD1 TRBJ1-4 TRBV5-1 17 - CASSPGTGAITNEKLFF TGCGCCAGCAGCCCTGGGACAGGGGCGATAACTAATGAAAAACTGTTTTTT
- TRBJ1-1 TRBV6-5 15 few CASSYSRGLGTEAFF TGTGCCAGCAGTTACTCGCGGGGGCTGGGCACTGAAGCTTTCTTT
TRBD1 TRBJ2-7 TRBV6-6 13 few CASYGQGGYEQYF TGTGCCAGCTACGGACAGGGCGGGTACGAGCAGTACTTC
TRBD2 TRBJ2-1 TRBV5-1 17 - CASSLASGGASRNEQFF TGCGCCAGCAGCTTGGCTAGCGGGGGGGCGTCACGCAATGAGCAGTTCTTC
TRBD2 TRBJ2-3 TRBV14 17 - CASSQVPAAGGLDTQYF TGTGCCAGCAGCCAAGTCCCAGCAGCGGGGGGGTTAGATACGCAGTATTTT
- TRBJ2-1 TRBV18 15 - CASSPKQGGSNEQFF TGTGCCAGCTCACCCAAACAGGGAGGGAGCAATGAGCAGTTCTTC
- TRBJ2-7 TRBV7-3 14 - CASSLTAGTYEQYF TGTGCCAGCAGCCTTACTGCGGGTACCTACGAGCAGTACTTC
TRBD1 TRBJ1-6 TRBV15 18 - CATSRVPFRTGVNSPLHF TGCGCCACCAGCAGAGTGCCTTTCCGGACAGGGGTTAATTCACCCCTCCACTTT
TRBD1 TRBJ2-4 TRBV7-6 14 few CASSDPTGFDIQYF TGTGCCAGCAGCGATCCGACAGGGTTTGACATTCAGTACTTC
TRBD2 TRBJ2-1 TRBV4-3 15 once CASSLHGTSGDEQFF TGCGCCAGCAGCCTCCACGGGACTAGCGGCGATGAGCAGTTCTTC
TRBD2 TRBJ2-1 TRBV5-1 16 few CASSEGLAGPDGGQFF TGCGCCAGCAGTGAGGGTTTAGCGGGCCCCGACGGTGGGCAGTTCTTC
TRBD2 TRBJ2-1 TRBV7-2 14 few CASSFQRGNNEQFF TGTGCCAGCAGCTTCCAGCGGGGCAACAATGAGCAGTTCTTC
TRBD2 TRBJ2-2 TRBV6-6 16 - CASRYHGGENTGELFF TGTGCCAGCAGATACCACGGGGGGGAGAACACCGGGGAGCTGTTTTTT
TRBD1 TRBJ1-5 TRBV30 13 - CAWTGTGNQPQHF TGTGCCTGGACCGGGACAGGGAATCAGCCCCAGCATTTT
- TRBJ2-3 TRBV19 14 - CASSIPGVSDTQYF TGTGCCAGTAGTATCCCCGGGGTGTCAGATACGCAGTATTTT
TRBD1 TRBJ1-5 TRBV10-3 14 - CAISEGQGNQPQHF TGTGCCATCAGTGAGGGACAGGGCAATCAGCCCCAGCATTTT
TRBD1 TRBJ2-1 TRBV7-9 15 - CASSLSGQGVHEQFF TGTGCCAGCAGCTTAAGCGGACAGGGGGTACATGAGCAGTTCTTC
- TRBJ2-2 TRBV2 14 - CASSERENTGELFF TGTGCCAGCAGTGAGAGGGAGAACACCGGGGAGCTGTTTTTT
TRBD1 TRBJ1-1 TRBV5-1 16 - CASSRGTGGGNTEAFF TGCGCCAGCAGCCGCGGAACAGGGGGCGGAAACACTGAAGCTTTCTTT
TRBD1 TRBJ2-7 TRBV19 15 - CASSIGTGGEYEQYF TGTGCCAGTAGTATCGGGACAGGGGGCGAGTACGAGCAGTACTTC
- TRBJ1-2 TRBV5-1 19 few CASSLQGSLQDRPNYGYTF TGCGCCAGCAGCTTACAAGGTTCTTTACAGGACCGACCTAACTATGGCTACACCTTC
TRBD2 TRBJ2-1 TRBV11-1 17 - CASSDRLLAGGYNEQFF TGTGCCAGCAGCGACCGGCTCCTAGCGGGGGGCTACAATGAGCAGTTCTTC
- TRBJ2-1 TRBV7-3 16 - CASSLNGNSWGEEQFF TGTGCCAGCAGCTTAAATGGGAACTCCTGGGGGGAGGAGCAGTTCTTC
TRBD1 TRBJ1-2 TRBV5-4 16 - CASSLWGDRGFYGYTF TGTGCCAGCAGCTTGTGGGGGGACAGGGGGTTCTATGGCTACACCTTC
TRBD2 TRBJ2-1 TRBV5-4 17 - CASSPGTSGGAYNEQFF TGTGCCAGCAGCCCGGGGACTAGCGGGGGGGCCTACAATGAGCAGTTCTTC
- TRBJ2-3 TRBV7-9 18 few CASSQERGRGIGTDTQYF TGTGCCAGCAGCCAAGAAAGGGGGAGAGGCATAGGCACAGATACGCAGTATTTT
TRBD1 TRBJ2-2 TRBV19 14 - CGSSDRADTGELFF TGTGGCAGTAGTGACAGGGCCGACACCGGGGAGCTGTTTTTT
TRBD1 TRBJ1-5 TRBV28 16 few CASKPSGGQGHQPQHF TGTGCCAGCAAACCCTCGGGAGGACAGGGACATCAGCCCCAGCATTTT
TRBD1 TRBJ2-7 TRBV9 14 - CASSVAQGASEQYF TGTGCCAGCAGCGTAGCTCAGGGGGCTTCGGAGCAGTACTTC
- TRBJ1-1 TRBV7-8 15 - CASIPTGNEDTEAFF TGTGCCAGCATTCCCACGGGAAACGAGGACACTGAAGCTTTCTTT
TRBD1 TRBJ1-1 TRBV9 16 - CASSDGQGTLNTEAFF TGTGCCAGCAGCGATGGACAGGGAACACTGAACACTGAAGCTTTCTTT
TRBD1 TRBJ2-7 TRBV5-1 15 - CASSLGQGSFSEQYF TGCGCCAGCAGCTTGGGACAGGGTAGCTTTAGCGAGCAGTACTTC
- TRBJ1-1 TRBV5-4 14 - CASRTYDRYAEAFF TGTGCCAGCAGGACTTACGACAGGTACGCTGAAGCTTTCTTT
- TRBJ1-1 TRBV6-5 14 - CASSYSYRNTEAFF TGTGCCAGCAGTTACTCCTACAGGAACACTGAAGCTTTCTTT
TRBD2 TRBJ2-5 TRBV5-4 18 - CASSLPGLAGGGRETQYF TGTGCCAGCAGCCTACCGGGACTAGCGGGGGGAGGGCGAGAGACCCAGTACTTC
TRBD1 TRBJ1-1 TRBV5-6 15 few CASSLRTGMGTEAFF TGTGCCAGCAGCTTAAGGACAGGGATGGGCACTGAAGCTTTCTTT
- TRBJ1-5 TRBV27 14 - CASSLSGSRWPQHF TGTGCCAGCAGTTTATCGGGCTCGCGATGGCCCCAGCATTTT
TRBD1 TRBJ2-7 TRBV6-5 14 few CASSYGTGGYEQYF TGTGCCAGCAGTTACGGGACAGGGGGGTACGAGCAGTACTTC
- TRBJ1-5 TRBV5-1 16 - CASSGAGPYSNQPQHF TGCGCCAGCAGCGGAGCGGGACCTTATAGCAATCAGCCCCAGCATTTT
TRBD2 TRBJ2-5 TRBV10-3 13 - CAITAGGGETQYF TGTGCCATCACAGCGGGGGGAGGAGAGACCCAGTACTTC
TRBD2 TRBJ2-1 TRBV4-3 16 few CASSQDPLAGGLKQFF TGCGCCAGCAGCCAAGATCCCCTAGCGGGGGGCCTGAAGCAGTTCTTC
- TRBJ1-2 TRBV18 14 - CASSPSRGADGYTF TGTGCCAGCTCACCATCACGGGGAGCAGATGGCTACACCTTC
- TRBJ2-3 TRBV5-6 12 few CASTMGGDTQYF TGTGCCAGCACAATGGGCGGGGATACGCAGTATTTT
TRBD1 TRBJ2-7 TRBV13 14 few CASSSRGRTYEQYF TGTGCCAGCAGCTCCAGGGGGCGCACCTACGAGCAGTACTTC
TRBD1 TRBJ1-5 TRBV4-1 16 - CASSQRQGLSNQPQHF TGCGCCAGCAGCCAACGACAGGGTTTAAGCAATCAGCCCCAGCATTTT
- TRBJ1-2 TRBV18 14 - CASSPEGVVYGYTF TGTGCCAGCTCACCAGAGGGGGTGGTCTATGGCTACACCTTC
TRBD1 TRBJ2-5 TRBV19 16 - CASRPPGQGRGETQYF TGTGCCAGTAGGCCGCCGGGACAGGGCCGTGGGGAGACCCAGTACTTC